This entry concerns a single TCR beta chain. The target antigen is unknown. The donors formed part of the roughly 110-subject validation cohort, distinct from the approximately 670-subject first cohort. This sample is drawn from a study of cytomegalovirus exposure and HLA in healthy donors. Broader study findings: Cytomegalovirus status, reportedly, was diagnosed with high specificity and sensitivity by the classifier. The study designated roughly 150 TCR beta chains cytomegalovirus-associated.

This CDR3 has 13 residues. Generated by immunoSEQ multiplex PCR, the TCRdb table keeps only in-frame clones and is missing some. The sample records under 200,000 clones, under 95% being singletons. The sample taken for sequencing was PBMCs. This receptor was obtained from a woman aged 18-29 years in good health and CMV-seropositive. This chain joins TRBV21-1 and TRBJ2-7; the DNA was not compared with TRBD1, the D call given in the table. TRBV21-1 has pseudogene status. For the CDR3, the DNA is TGTGCCAGCAGCAAAAAACAGTCCTACGAGCAGTACTTC. Amino acids: CASSKKQSYEQYF.